The 20 T cell receptor beta chains in this list originate from one sample, sequenced in a study of STAT5B mutations in CD4+ large granular lymphocyte leukemia. TCRdb's table, derived via immunoSEQ multiplex PCR, lists solely in-frame clones and lacks some. The repertoire includes about 31,000 clones, 72% of them detected once, and less than 2.5% sits in the top ten. The sample consisted of CD4+ T cells from blood buffy coats. The receptors derive from a human donor in good health.

The chain is built from TRBV2 and TRBJ2-5, with a weak D call TRBD2 (5 bases). The length of the CDR3 is 14 residues. Germline V lookup: CDR1 SNHLY, CDR2 FYNNEI. Trimming left V 6 bases short and J 7 bases short, with 18 bases between. CDR3 in DNA: TGTGCCAGCAGGTGGGCGGGTAGGGCACGGACCCAGTACTTC. As protein: CASRWAGRARTQYF.

The gene calls are TRBV10-2 and TRBJ2-1; D not certain. Per the germline V gene, CDR1 is WSHSY and CDR2 is SAAADI. The CDR3 extends over 13 amino acids. Trimming pared 0 bases from V and 10 bases from J, leaving 10 bases between. DNA of the CDR3: TGCGCCAGCAGTGAGTCGACTTGGAGCGAGCAGTTCTTC. Its protein is CASSESTWSEQFF.

This sequence joins TRBV5-1 and TRBJ2-7; maybe TRBD2 (6 bases). Germline lookup yields CDR1 SGHRS and CDR2 YFSETQ. The CDR3 has 15 residues. V lost 4 bases to trimming and J lost 2 bases, with 16 bases between them. As DNA, the CDR3 is TGCGCCAGCAGCCCGTCGGGACTTTCAACCTACGAGCAGTACTTC. This encodes CASSPSGLSTYEQYF.

J is TRBJ1-1 and V is TRBV4-3; weak D call: TRBD1 (5 bases). Trimming took 0 bases from V and 2 from J, leaving 10 bases between them. This CDR3 has 15 amino acids. Germline loops: CDR1 LGHNA, CDR2 YSLEER. The CDR3: CASSQDPGGNTEAFF. The CDR3, as DNA: TGCGCCAGCAGCCAAGATCCGGGGGGTAACACTGAAGCTTTCTTT.

This clone was detected a few times. V gene TRBV6-5 combines with J gene TRBJ1-4; D not resolved. There are 12 residues in the CDR3. The germline gives CDR1 MNHEY, CDR2 SVGAGI. Trimming pared 6 bases from V and 7 bases from J, leaving 9 bases between. CDR3 sequence reads: CASRRTGEKLFF. DNA of the CDR3: TGTGCCAGCAGACGGACTGGTGAAAAACTGTTTTTT.

The genes are TRBV7-2 and TRBJ2-7, with D unresolved. The V end lost 5 bases, the J end lost 0 bases, and 5 bases lay between the germline ends. The CDR3 consists of 12 residues. The germline CDR1 and CDR2 sequences are SGHTA and FQGNSA. The CDR3 loop is CASSKSSYEQYF. In DNA form, the CDR3 reads TGTGCCAGCAGCAAGAGCTCCTACGAGCAGTACTTC.

The chain links TRBV5-4 to TRBJ2-5; D unresolved. Germline V gene data show CDR1 as SGHNT and CDR2 as YYREEE (reference sequence). CDR3 length: 13 amino acids. V lost 0 bases and J 3 bases, leaving 6 bases between the germline ends. For the CDR3, the DNA is TGTGCCAGCAGCTTGGTGGGCAAAGAGACCCAGTACTTC. This codes for CASSLVGKETQYF.

The chain uses TRBV19 and TRBJ2-7; 8 nucleotides match TRBD2. Germline CDR1 and CDR2: LNHDA and SQIVND (reference sequence). The CDR3 covers 14 residues. Losses at the gene ends were 8 bases for V and 3 bases for J; bases not matched to a gene: 9. The CDR3 DNA follows: TGTGCCAGTTCCACCCGACGGGGGGGCTACGAGCAGTACTTC. It codes for CASSTRRGGYEQYF.

The chain couples TRBV6-1 to TRBJ2-3; no definite D call. CDR1 and CDR2 from the germline V gene are MNHNS and SASEGT. V dropped 6 bases and J dropped 0 bases, with 13 bases sitting between them. CDR3 length: 15 residues. Here the CDR3 reads CASSIGWISTDTQYF. CDR3 in DNA: TGTGCCAGCAGCATCGGGTGGATCAGCACAGATACGCAGTATTTT.

The CDR3 DNA reads as TGCGCCAGCAGCCAAGTCGGGGGGGTTTACGAGCAGTACTTC. This translates into CASSQVGGVYEQYF. This chain joins TRBV4-1 and TRBJ2-7; 8 bases agree with TRBD2. The CDR3 runs to 14 residues. The germline CDR1 and CDR2 sequences are MGHRA and YSYEKL. V lost 1 base, J lost 4 bases, and 3 bases stayed unmatched.

V gene TRBV9 combines with J gene TRBJ2-1; 11 bases match TRBD2. From germline, CDR1 is SGDLS and CDR2 YYNGEE. V lost 4 bases and J lost 6; bases outside the gene matches: 6. There are 15 residues in the CDR3. The CDR3 nucleotides are TGTGCCAGCAGCCCTCTAGCGGGGGGTTTCAATGAGCAGTTCTTC. The encoded protein is CASSPLAGGFNEQFF.

Comments on this clone: A read error may account for a junction end that differs from germline. V usage is TRBV7-7 and J usage is TRBJ2-2, with 9 positions matching TRBD1. The CDR3 length is 14 residues. The V gene's germline CDR1 is SSHAT and CDR2 FNYEAQ (reference sequence). The CDR3 reads CASSKTGGVGELFF. In DNA form, the CDR3 reads TGTGCTAGCAGCAAAACAGGGGGCGTTGGGGAGCTGTTTTTT.

The chain uses TRBV4-2 and TRBJ2-5; the D is unclear. Per the germline V gene, CDR1 is LGHNA and CDR2 is YNFKEQ. This CDR3 comprises 15 residues. V was shortened by 1 base and J by 4 bases, with 13 bases between the two germline ends. CDR3 sequence reads: CASSQGRQEGETQYF. The CDR3 nucleotides read TGTGCCAGCAGCCAAGGTCGCCAGGAAGGAGAGACCCAGTACTTC.

This chain's CDR3 is CASSPTGSRMINEQFF. For the CDR3, the DNA is TGCGCCAGCAGCCCTACTGGGTCCCGTATGATCAATGAGCAGTTCTTC. The chain uses TRBV4-1 and TRBJ2-1, with unresolved D. Germline V CDR1 and CDR2: MGHRA, YSYEKL. The CDR3 is made up of 16 amino acids. Trimming removed 4 bases at V and 6 bases at J, with 19 bases between.

The V call is TRBV4-3, the J call TRBJ2-5, with 12 positions matching TRBD2. Germline V lookup: CDR1 LGHNA, CDR2 YSLEER. Germline trimming cut 0 bases from V and 5 bases from J; bases unmatched to any gene: 10. The CDR3 runs 18 residues. CDR3: CASSQDWPSGGAGETQYF. Here the CDR3 DNA reads TGCGCCAGCAGCCAAGATTGGCCTAGCGGGGGGGCTGGGGAGACCCAGTACTTC.

The V and J genes are TRBV19 and TRBJ2-3; TRBD1 is a possible D gene (6 bases). Trimming left V 3 bases short and J 3 bases short, with 10 bases between. The CDR3 consists of 14 residues. Germline V gene data show CDR1 as LNHDA and CDR2 as SQIVND (reference sequence). The chain's CDR3 is CASSITRGTDTQYF. The CDR3 DNA is TGTGCCAGTAGTATCACAAGGGGGACAGATACGCAGTATTTT.

J is TRBJ2-5 and V is TRBV29-1; D unclear. Germline V gene sequence: CDR1 SQVTM, CDR2 ANQGSEA. The CDR3 consists of 12 residues. V was pared by 4 bases and J by 5 bases, with 11 bases between. The CDR3 loop reads CSVGVGKETQYF. CDR3 coding DNA: TGCAGCGTTGGAGTTGGTAAGGAGACCCAGTACTTC.

The rearrangement joins TRBV7-6 to TRBJ1-6, with D possibly matching TRBD1 (5 bases). Germline V CDR1 and CDR2: SGHVS, FNYEAQ. The CDR3 runs 15 residues. Deletions cut 1 base from V and 7 bases from J, with 11 bases between. CDR3 residues: CASSLGQIFNSPLHF. Here the CDR3 DNA reads TGTGCCAGCAGCTTAGGACAGATCTTCAATTCACCCCTCCACTTT.

V gene TRBV5-4 combines with J gene TRBJ2-1; 9 nucleotides line up with TRBD2. This CDR3 has 15 residues. Germline CDR1 and CDR2: SGHNT and YYREEE (reference sequence). The J segment lost 2 bases and the V segment lost 2 bases, leaving 2 bases of the junction unmatched. This CDR3 is CASSFPSGAYNEQFF. The CDR3 bases are TGTGCCAGCAGCTTCCCTAGCGGGGCCTACAATGAGCAGTTCTTC.

The chain joins TRBV6-1 to TRBJ1-2, with D possibly TRBD1 on 6 matching bases. V lost 5 bases and J 4 bases, leaving 11 bases between the germline ends. This CDR3 region has 13 residues. Germline assignment: CDR1 MNHNS and CDR2 SASEGT. The CDR3 reads CASSQQGRYGYTF. The DNA for the CDR3 is TGTGCCAGCAGTCAACAGGGCCGCTATGGCTACACCTTC.